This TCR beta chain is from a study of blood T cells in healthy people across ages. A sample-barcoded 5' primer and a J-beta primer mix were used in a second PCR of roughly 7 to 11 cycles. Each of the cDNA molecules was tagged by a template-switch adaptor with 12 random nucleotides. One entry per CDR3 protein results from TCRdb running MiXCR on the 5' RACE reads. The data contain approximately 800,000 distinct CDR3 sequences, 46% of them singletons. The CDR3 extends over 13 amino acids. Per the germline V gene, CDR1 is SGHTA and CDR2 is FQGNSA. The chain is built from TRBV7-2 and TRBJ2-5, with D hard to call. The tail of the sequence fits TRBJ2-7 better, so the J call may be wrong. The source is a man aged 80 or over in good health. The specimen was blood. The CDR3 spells CASSPRPQGEQYF. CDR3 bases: TGTGCCAGCAGCCCGAGGCCCCAAGGCGAGCAGTACTTC.